One sample yielded the 28 T cell receptor beta chains listed below, sequenced in a study of T cells in Graves' hyperthyroidism and ophthalmopathy. TCR beta CDR3 sequences were amplified from RNA transcripts. Using the HTBI primer set, a first-round RT-PCR was run on the TCR CDR3. TCRdb re-analysed the multiplex PCR reads in MiXCR, keeping a single row per CDR3 protein. The table shows roughly 360,000 distinct CDR3 sequences, with 13% occurring only once. Input material: blood. The receptors here all came from a man aged 25-45 years with Graves' hyperthyroidism that later progressed to Graves' ophthalmopathy.

This clonotype was seen a handful of times. The V gene is TRBV24-1, the J gene TRBJ1-5, with 9 bases fitting TRBD1. J gave up 8 bases and V 4 bases, and 8 bases lay outside the gene matches. The V gene's germline CDR1 is KGHDR and CDR2 SFDVKD. This CDR3 comprises 15 residues. CDR3 in DNA: TGTGCCACCAGTGACCCCGACAGGGGGGGTGAGCCCCAGCATTTT. It translates to CATSDPDRGGEPQHF.

The chain carries TRBV2 and TRBJ2-1; D ambiguous. Germline CDR1 reads SNHLY; CDR2 reads FYNNEI. The germline V and J ends were trimmed by 5 bases and 8 bases, with 7 bases remaining between them. This CDR3 is built from 11 residues. The CDR3 loop is CASSTRDEQFF. The CDR3, as DNA: TGTGCCAGCAGTACACGGGATGAGCAGTTCTTC.

This clonotype has a count of ten or more. The chain uses TRBV2 and TRBJ1-1, with D tentatively TRBD1 (6 bases). Trimming took off 9 bases at V and 0 bases at J, with 8 bases between the two ends. The CDR3 loop spans 12 amino acids. Germline values: CDR1 SNHLY, CDR2 FYNNEI. Here the CDR3 DNA reads TGTGCCAGTGGACAGTTGAACACTGAAGCTTTCTTT. It specifies CASGQLNTEAFF.

This clonotype was observed at least ten times. The chain recombines TRBV28 with TRBJ1-4, with TRBD1 matching over 7 bases. CDR3 length: 14 residues. Looked up from germline, CDR1 is MDHEN and CDR2 is SYDVKM. With V trimmed by 5 bases and J by 6 bases, 6 bases remained unmatched. The CDR3 sequence is CASSPGQIYEKLFF. Written as DNA, the CDR3 is TGTGCCAGCAGTCCGGGACAGATTTATGAAAAACTGTTTTTT.

V is TRBV2 and J is TRBJ1-5; TRBD1 might be the D (6 bases). V was cut by 7 bases and J by 3 bases, with 16 bases left in between. Looked up from germline, CDR1 is SNHLY and CDR2 is FYNNEI. The length of the CDR3 is 15 residues. As DNA, the CDR3 is TGTGCCAGCAAGGGGGACACGGACATCAATCAGCCCCAGCATTTT. As protein: CASKGDTDINQPQHF.

The sample holds a few counts of this clonotype. CDR3 residues: CASSKDRGNEQFF. The CDR3 coding sequence is TGTGCCAGTAGTAAGGACAGGGGCAATGAGCAGTTCTTC. V gene TRBV19 combines with J gene TRBJ2-1; 9 bases line up with TRBD1. With 4 bases clipped from V and 6 bases from J, the junction kept 1 base outside the gene matches. CDR3 length equals 13 residues. CDR1 and CDR2 (germline): LNHDA, SQIVND (reference sequence).

In its sample, this clonotype was seen once. The V call is TRBV27, the J call TRBJ2-1, with 7 nucleotides matching TRBD1. V shed 2 bases, J shed 9 bases, and the junction held 4 bases outside the gene matches. The CDR3 runs 13 residues. CDR1 is MNHEY, CDR2 SMNVEV, per germline (reference sequence). The CDR3 DNA sequence: TGTGCCAGCAGTTTAGGACAGGATCTTGAGCAGTTCTTC. Protein: CASSLGQDLEQFF.

This clonotype came up many times. V gene TRBV5-1 combines with J gene TRBJ1-1; 9 bases line up with TRBD1. This CDR3 is 17 amino acids long. The germline V gene has CDR1 SGHRS and CDR2 YFSETQ. Trimming removed 2 bases from V and 4 bases from J; junction bases left unmatched: 12. The CDR3 region has the DNA TGCGCCAGCAGCTTCTATTCCGGGACAGGGACGTCCACTGAAGCTTTCTTT. It yields the protein CASSFYSGTGTSTEAFF.

This clonotype appeared a few times. This CDR3 is CSGVSGGAGELFF. In nucleotides, the CDR3 is TGCAGCGGTGTAAGCGGGGGTGCCGGGGAGCTGTTTTTT. The V and J genes are TRBV29-1 and TRBJ2-2, with 8 bases aligning to TRBD2. The V gene end was trimmed by 7 bases and the J gene end by 6 bases; junction bases not matched to a gene: 7. The germline V gene encodes CDR1 SQVTM and CDR2 ANQGSEA. The length of the CDR3 is 13 residues.

The chain combines TRBV28 with TRBJ2-1; D is unresolved. Germline-derived CDR1 and CDR2 are MDHEN and SYDVKM. The CDR3 runs 17 residues. Trimming removed 6 bases from V and 2 bases from J, with 20 bases in between. The CDR3 DNA reads TGTGCCAGCAGACAGTCCGGGTCTAGGTTAACCTACAATGAGCAGTTCTTC. Amino acid sequence: CASRQSGSRLTYNEQFF. Looking up the rest from reference TRBV28 and TRBJ2-1 gives the full variable domain: DVKVTQSSRYLVKRTGEKVFLECVQDMDHENMFWYRQDPGLGLRLIYFSYDVKMKEKGDIPEGYSVSREKKERFSLILESASTNQTSMYLCASRQSGSRLTYNEQFFGPGTRLTVL.

This clonotype was counted only a few times. Germline and junction disagree at one end, which may indicate a read error. CDR3 loop: CTSTLGQIYGYTF. As DNA, the CDR3 is TGTACCAGCACCCTGGGACAGATCTATGGCTACACCTTC. This chain links TRBV28 with TRBJ1-2; TRBD1 aligns across 7 bases. The CDR3 length is 13 residues. Germline-derived CDR1 and CDR2 are MDHEN and SYDVKM.

This clonotype was recorded at least ten times. The genes are TRBV12-3 or TRBV12-4 and TRBJ1-5, with a tentative D call TRBD1 (6 bases). This CDR3 region has 14 residues. Trimming took off 2 bases at V and 6 bases at J, with 11 bases between the two ends. The CDR3 DNA reads TGTGCCAGCAGTTTAAGGGGGGGCTTTCAGCCCCAGCATTTT. Protein sequence: CASSLRGGFQPQHF.

There are a few counts of this clonotype. This chain links TRBV6-1 with TRBJ1-4; D perhaps matches TRBD1 (5 bases). The ends were cut back, 5 bases at V and 5 bases at J, with 15 bases in the middle. The V gene's germline CDR1 is MNHNS and CDR2 SASEGT. The CDR3 consists of 15 residues. The CDR3 sequence: CASSFSGSKNEKLFF. CDR3 bases: TGTGCCAGCAGTTTTTCAGGGAGTAAGAATGAAAAACTGTTTTTT.

This clonotype came up a few times. This CDR3 reads CASRDRGQSGETQYF. The CDR3 DNA reads as TGCGCCAGTCGGGACAGGGGGCAGAGTGGGGAGACCCAGTACTTC. The chain employs TRBV5-1 and TRBJ2-5; 12 nucleotides match TRBD1. V trimming: 8 bases; J trimming: 5 bases; junction bases outside the gene matches: 10. This CDR3 has 15 amino acids. CDR1 SGHRS and CDR2 YFSETQ come from the germline V gene.

This clonotype has a count of ten or more. The chain carries TRBV2 and TRBJ1-5; tentatively, D is TRBD1 (5 bases). The CDR3 sequence is 12 residues long. Germline loops: CDR1 SNHLY, CDR2 FYNNEI. V lost 5 bases and J 6 bases, leaving 8 bases between the germline ends. CDR3 coding DNA: TGTGCCAGCAGTCAGCAGGGTCAGCCCCAGCATTTT. As protein: CASSQQGQPQHF. The whole variable domain, remainder taken from reference TRBV2 and TRBJ1-5, is EPEVTQTPSHQVTQMGQEVILRCVPISNHLYFYWYRQILGQKVEFLVSFYNNEISEKSEIFDDQFSVERPDGSNFTLKIRSTKLEDSAMYFCASSQQGQPQHFGDGTRLSIL.

CDR3 in DNA: TGTGCCAGCAGCTTGGCACCTGGGGCGGGGGTGACCTACGAGCAGTACTTC. Protein sequence: CASSLAPGAGVTYEQYF. The V and J genes are TRBV5-4 and TRBJ2-7; 7 bases align to TRBD2. CDR1 SGHNT and CDR2 YYREEE come from the germline V gene (reference sequence). The CDR3 has 17 residues. The junction had 11 bases not matched to a gene; V was cut back by 0 bases and J by 2 bases.

This clonotype has more than one count but fewer than ten. This sequence joins TRBV7-2 and TRBJ1-4; unclear D gene. Deletions cut 3 bases from V and 0 bases from J, with 11 bases between. Looked up from germline, CDR1 is SGHTA and CDR2 is FQGNSA. CDR3 length equals 16 residues. Here the CDR3 DNA reads TGTGCCAGCAGCTTTAAAACAGTTGCAACTAATGAAAAACTGTTTTTT. It encodes CASSFKTVATNEKLFF.

This clonotype was seen ten or more times. This chain connects TRBV11-3 to TRBJ2-7, with D perhaps matching TRBD2 (6 bases). V was pared by 0 bases and J by 4 bases, with 22 bases between. CDR1 is SGHNT, CDR2 YENEEA, per germline. The CDR3 is made up of 18 amino acids. The CDR3 DNA sequence: TGTGCCAGCAGCTTAGATCAGTCTGGAAGCGGGTGGGGTTACGAGCAGTACTTC. It specifies CASSLDQSGSGWGYEQYF.

As regards this clonotype: A junction boundary mismatches the germline segment, possibly from a read error. The chain links TRBV30 to TRBJ2-5; 14 nucleotides align to TRBD2. Germline-derived CDR1 and CDR2 are GTSNPN and SVGIG (reference sequence). CDR3 length: 14 residues. CDR3 sequence: CAWSPGLAGALVDF. The DNA for the CDR3 is TGTGCCTGGAGTCCGGGACTAGCGGGGGCGCTGGTAGACTTC. The whole variable domain, remainder taken from reference TRBV30 and TRBJ2-5, is SQTIHQWPATLVQPVGSPLSLECTVEGTSNPNLYWYRQAAGRGLQLLFYSVGIGQISSEVPQNLSASRPQDRQFILSSKKLLLSDSGFYLCAWSPGLAGALVDFGPGTRLLVL.

This clonotype was recorded many times. This rearrangement joins TRBV7-3 to TRBJ2-1, with D perhaps matching TRBD1 (6 bases). Germline-derived CDR1 and CDR2 are SGHTA and FQGTGA. The length of the CDR3 is 15 residues. Trimming left V 5 bases short and J 8 bases short, with 19 bases between. CDR3 amino acids: CASSPTGTRVDEQFF. CDR3 nucleotide sequence: TGTGCCAGCAGCCCCACAGGGACACGTGTGGATGAGCAGTTCTTC.

V and J are TRBV9 and TRBJ2-7, with 7 nucleotides matching TRBD1. Germline-derived CDR1 and CDR2 are SGDLS and YYNGEE. V was pared by 4 bases and J by 5 bases, with 12 bases of the junction left unmatched. The CDR3 consists of 15 residues. This chain's CDR3 is CASSSRAQGSHEQYF. The CDR3 nucleotides are TGTGCCAGCAGCTCGAGGGCACAGGGGTCCCACGAGCAGTACTTC.

This clonotype showed up many times. J is TRBJ2-3 and V is TRBV7-2, with 10 bases fitting TRBD2. The CDR3 is made up of 15 amino acids. The ends lost 2 bases at V and 6 bases at J; junction bases unmatched: 5. Germline V gene lookup returns CDR1 SGHTA and CDR2 FQGNSA. This CDR3 is CASSLKTSGLDTQYF. CDR3 coding DNA: TGTGCCAGCAGCTTAAAGACTAGCGGGCTCGATACGCAGTATTTT.

The genes are TRBV3-1 and TRBJ1-2, with 7 bases aligning to TRBD1. The CDR3 is 15 amino acids. Unmatched junction bases numbered 17, after V lost 8 bases and J lost 8 bases. Germline CDR1 and CDR2: LGHDT and YNNKEL (reference sequence). CDR3 DNA sequence: TGTGCCAGCCTCCTTCCGGGACAGCCCGATCCCGGCTACACCTTC. Its protein is CASLLPGQPDPGYTF.

This clonotype was recorded many times. The chain couples TRBV12-3 or TRBV12-4 to TRBJ2-7; D perhaps matches TRBD2 (6 bases). The CDR3 spans 14 residues. Trimming left V 5 bases short and J 0 bases short, with 11 bases between. The CDR3: CASSPQAGSYEQYF. The CDR3 DNA is TGTGCCAGCAGTCCACAAGCGGGCTCCTACGAGCAGTACTTC.

The chain carries TRBV11-2 and TRBJ1-2; 10 bases map to TRBD1. Looked up from germline, CDR1 is SGHAT and CDR2 is FQNNGV. The CDR3 has 14 amino acids. Germline trimming cut 4 bases from V and 7 bases from J; bases unmatched to any gene: 6. The CDR3 region has the DNA TGTGCCAGCAGCTCACCGGGACAGGGGACTGGCTACACCTTC. It specifies CASSSPGQGTGYTF.

This clonotype has a handful of counts. This chain joins TRBV5-1 and TRBJ2-6; D unresolved. In germline, CDR1 is SGHRS, CDR2 YFSETQ. V shed 2 bases and J shed 0 bases, with 6 bases lying between them. The CDR3 extends over 15 amino acids. CDR3 DNA: TGCGCCAGCAGCTTCGGAAACTCTGGGGCCAACGTCCTGACTTTC. Its protein is CASSFGNSGANVLTF.

This chain connects TRBV12-3 or TRBV12-4 to TRBJ2-3; D not certain. V was cut by 8 bases and J by 1 base, with 16 bases left in between. This CDR3 comprises 15 residues. The DNA of the CDR3 is TGTGCCAGCTCCCTCGGAGTAGTCGGCACAGATACGCAGTATTTT. Encoded protein: CASSLGVVGTDTQYF.

V is TRBV5-5 and J is TRBJ1-2; TRBD1 agrees at 9 bases. J lost 5 bases, V lost 1 base, and 9 bases had no gene match. The germline gives CDR1 SGHKS, CDR2 YYEKEE (reference sequence). There are 16 residues in the CDR3. The CDR3 region is CASSLSQTGGWYGYTF. CDR3 DNA sequence: TGTGCCAGCAGCTTGTCGCAGACAGGGGGTTGGTATGGCTACACCTTC. Full variable domain (missing parts from reference TRBV5-5 and TRBJ1-2): DAGVTQSPTHLIKTRGQQVTLRCSPISGHKSVSWYQQVLGQGPQFIFQYYEKEERGRGNFPDRFSARQFPNYSSELNVNALLLGDSALYLCASSLSQTGGWYGYTFGSGTRLTVV.